This entry features one T cell receptor beta chain sequence. This record comes from a study of blood T cell repertoires in COVID-19. Study background: COVID-19 samples from acute and convalescent phases originated in the United States, Italy and Spain.

Methods used by the authors: Estimates of nucleated cell counts were drawn from the amplification of reference gene primers. Clones were sequenced by immunoSEQ multiplex PCR, and TCRdb holds only the in-frame ones, with some missing. V and J calls plus clone size are reproduced from that table; the DNA served to infer D and trimming. The data show 150,000 to 200,000 clones, with 88% seen just once and 20% to 30% held by the top ten. This receptor was taken from a man in his 60s with acute or convalescent COVID-19. What was sequenced was peripheral blood.

CDR3 in DNA: TGTGCCAGCAGTATTCCTGGGGCCTATGGCTACACCTTC. As protein: CASSIPGAYGYTF. This rearrangement joins TRBV7-9 to TRBJ1-2; tentatively, D is TRBD1 (5 bases). The length of the CDR3 is 13 residues. Germline assignment: CDR1 SEHNR and CDR2 FQNEAQ (reference sequence). V was trimmed by 6 bases and J by 4 bases, leaving 12 bases between them.